This is a list of T cell receptor beta chains from one sample in a study of T cell responses to AZD1222 COVID-19 vaccine. Sequencing was performed with immunoSEQ multiplex PCR; in TCRdb, only in-frame clones are kept and a portion is missing. The sample includes 30,000 to 40,000 clones, 70% to 90% of them seen just once. Here the sequenced sample was peripheral blood, taken 28 days after the second AZD1222 dose. Source of these receptors: an adult who received the AZD1222 COVID-19 vaccine. CDR3s include the opening cysteine and the closing phenylalanine or tryptophan. D genes are given only for firm matches. Rows may omit the clone size; those that give it use once, few, many or a size class.

.	TRBD1	TRBV5-1	TRBJ2-4	CASSWGDRETNIQYF	TGCGCCAGCAGCTGGGGGGACAGGGAGACCAACATTCAGTACTTC
.	.	TRBV5-1	TRBJ1-6	CASSLKGGSPLHF	TGCGCCAGCAGCTTGAAGGGGGGATCACCCCTCCACTTT
once	.	TRBV28	TRBJ2-2	CASSSIGTDTGELFF	TGTGCCAGCAGTTCGATCGGGACGGACACCGGGGAGCTGTTTTTT
once	.	TRBV9	TRBJ2-2	CASSPKVLRLNTGELFF	TGTGCCAGCAGTCCCAAGGTACTAAGATTGAACACCGGGGAGCTGTTTTTT
.	TRBD1	TRBV27	TRBJ2-2	CASSTHRGRAGELFF	TGTGCCAGCAGTACCCACAGGGGGCGCGCCGGGGAGCTGTTTTTT
.	.	TRBV24-1	TRBJ1-2	CATSTQGGGYTF	TGTGCCACCAGTACCCAGGGAGGTGGCTACACCTTC
.	.	TRBV19	TRBJ2-1	CASSRGRENEQFF	TGTGCCAGTAGTAGGGGGCGGGAAAATGAGCAGTTCTTC
.	TRBD1	TRBV2	TRBJ1-6	CASREGQGSRPLHF	TGTGCCAGCAGAGAGGGACAGGGATCAAGACCCCTCCACTTT
.	.	TRBV6-2/TRBV6-3	TRBJ2-3	CASSLRVGGARGDTQYF	TGTGCCAGCAGCTTGCGGGTGGGGGGGGCGCGTGGAGATACGCAGTATTTT
.	.	TRBV3-1/TRBV3-2	TRBJ2-2	CASSPGQNTGELFF	TGTGCCAGCAGCCCGGGACAGAACACCGGGGAGCTGTTTTTT
.	.	TRBV9	TRBJ2-7	CASSPPTGNEQYF	TGTGCCAGCAGCCCCCCAACGGGAAACGAGCAGTACTTC
.	TRBD1	TRBV6-2/TRBV6-3	TRBJ1-2	CASSYQGQGALGYTF	TGTGCCAGCAGTTACCAGGGACAGGGGGCTCTTGGCTACACCTTC
few	.	TRBV15	TRBJ1-4	CATSKGVTNEKLFF	TGTGCCACCAGTAAGGGAGTGACTAATGAAAAACTGTTTTTT
.	.	TRBV4-3	TRBJ1-1	CASSQATPNTEAFF	TGCGCCAGCAGCCAAGCAACACCGAACACTGAAGCTTTCTTT
.	TRBD1	TRBV28	TRBJ2-7	CASTAGQGAWGYEQYF	TGTGCCAGCACCGCGGGACAGGGGGCATGGGGCTACGAGCAGTACTTC
.	.	TRBV5-4	TRBJ2-3	CASSRNPGQDTQYF	TGTGCCAGCAGCCGCAACCCGGGGCAGGATACGCAGTATTTT
.	TRBD1	TRBV5-4	TRBJ2-7	CASSPGQPITYEQYF	TGTGCCAGCAGCCCGGGACAGCCGATTACCTACGAGCAGTACTTC
.	.	TRBV5-5	TRBJ1-5	CASSSFSLGVSNQPQHF	TGTGCCAGCAGCTCATTCTCACTCGGGGTTAGCAATCAGCCCCAGCATTTT
.	.	TRBV7-2	TRBJ1-4	CASSLQRANEKLFF	TGTGCCAGCAGCTTACAAAGGGCGAATGAAAAACTGTTTTTT
.	.	TRBV4-1	TRBJ1-5	CASSQNVQGGGSNQPQHF	TGCGCCAGCAGCCAAAATGTTCAGGGAGGGGGAAGCAATCAGCCCCAGCATTTT
.	TRBD1	TRBV12-3/TRBV12-4	TRBJ2-1	CASSLNRGDEQFF	TGTGCCAGCAGTTTAAACAGGGGGGATGAGCAGTTCTTC
.	TRBD2	TRBV3-1/TRBV3-2	TRBJ2-7	CASSQVRLAAYEQYF	TGTGCCAGCAGCCAAGTGCGACTAGCGGCATACGAGCAGTACTTC
once	TRBD1	TRBV5-1	TRBJ1-2	CASSMSTGEYGYTF	TGCGCCAGCAGTATGTCGACAGGGGAATATGGCTACACCTTC
.	.	TRBV16	TRBJ1-2	CASSQSRGNYGYTF	TGTGCCAGCAGCCAATCACGAGGGAACTATGGCTACACCTTC
.	TRBD1	TRBV18	TRBJ1-5	CASSPTTGVGQPQHF	TGTGCCAGCTCACCAACAACAGGGGTGGGTCAGCCCCAGCATTTT
.	TRBD1	TRBV6-2/TRBV6-3	TRBJ2-7	CASSTGAPSYEQYF	TGTGCCAGCAGTACAGGGGCCCCCTCCTACGAGCAGTACTTC
few	.	TRBV27	TRBJ2-7	CASSFGPSSYEQYF	TGTGCCAGCAGTTTCGGTCCAAGCTCCTACGAGCAGTACTTC
.	.	TRBV7-9	TRBJ2-4	CASRPGTPPDIQYF	TGTGCCAGCAGACCCGGGACTCCTCCAGACATTCAGTACTTC
.	.	TRBV11-2	TRBJ1-1	CASSFMNTEAFF	TGTGCCAGCAGCTTCATGAACACTGAAGCTTTCTTT
.	.	TRBV6-5	TRBJ2-7	CASSYSKDAYEQYF	TGTGCCAGCAGTTACTCGAAGGACGCGTACGAGCAGTACTTC
.	TRBD1	TRBV6-2/TRBV6-3	TRBJ1-1	CASSSGGQMNTEAFF	TGTGCCAGCAGTTCAGGGGGACAGATGAACACTGAAGCTTTCTTT
.	.	TRBV2	TRBJ1-5	CASSAAANSNQPQHF	TGTGCCAGCAGTGCCGCGGCAAATAGCAATCAGCCCCAGCATTTT
.	TRBD1	TRBV30	TRBJ1-4	CAWSVQGGNEKLFF	TGTGCCTGGAGTGTACAGGGGGGGAATGAAAAACTGTTTTTT
once	.	TRBV5-1	TRBJ1-2	CASSKDMGGPNYGYTF	TGCGCCAGCAGCAAAGACATGGGGGGACCTAACTATGGCTACACCTTC
.	.	TRBV19	TRBJ2-1	CASRAPFGGGPSNEQFF	TGTGCCAGTAGGGCCCCCTTTGGGGGGGGCCCTAGTAATGAGCAGTTCTTC
.	.	TRBV5-1	TRBJ1-1	CASSLEGHTSEAFF	TGCGCCAGCAGCTTGGAGGGACATACGAGTGAAGCTTTCTTT
medium-sized	.	TRBV5-1	TRBJ2-7	CASSLAAGGYEQYF	TGCGCCAGCAGCTTGGCGGCAGGGGGGTACGAGCAGTACTTC
.	TRBD1	TRBV30	TRBJ2-7	CAWSIPGQGATYEQYF	TGTGCCTGGAGTATTCCGGGACAGGGGGCCACCTACGAGCAGTACTTC
.	TRBD1	TRBV7-2	TRBJ2-7	CASSTGQGVYEQYF	TGTGCCAGCAGCACGGGACAGGGGGTCTACGAGCAGTACTTC
.	TRBD1	TRBV5-1	TRBJ2-1	CASSSPGTGGHEQFF	TGCGCCAGCAGCTCACCCGGGACAGGGGGCCATGAGCAGTTCTTC
.	.	TRBV3-1/TRBV3-2	TRBJ1-2	CASSPGQGFGGYTF	TGTGCCAGCAGCCCGGGGCAGGGATTCGGAGGCTACACCTTC
once	.	TRBV23-1	TRBJ2-3	CASSHAGGPSTDTQYF	TGCGCCAGCAGTCACGCCGGAGGACCTAGCACAGATACGCAGTATTTT
.	.	TRBV3-1/TRBV3-2	TRBJ1-3	CASSQGLNSGNTIYF	TGTGCCAGCAGCCAAGGTCTGAACTCTGGAAACACCATATATTTT
once	.	TRBV28	TRBJ2-5	CASSPPETGTQYF	TGTGCCAGCAGCCCCCCCGAGACGGGGACCCAGTACTTC
.	.	TRBV19	TRBJ2-7	CASSRGRAGSYEQYF	TGTGCCAGTAGTAGGGGACGGGCGGGCTCCTACGAGCAGTACTTC
.	TRBD1	TRBV7-9	TRBJ2-3	CASSSDRGPLGTQYF	TGTGCCAGCAGCTCGGACAGGGGGCCCCTTGGTACGCAGTATTTT
.	.	TRBV7-2	TRBJ2-1	CASSFRGGGLGEQFF	TGTGCCAGCAGCTTCCGTGGAGGGGGCTTGGGTGAGCAGTTCTTC
few	TRBD2	TRBV9	TRBJ2-3	CASSVVGSRASGAFTDTQYF	TGTGCCAGCAGCGTAGTCGGGTCCCGAGCTAGCGGGGCTTTCACAGATACGCAGTATTTT
.	.	TRBV5-5	TRBJ1-3	CASSLAARDGNTIYF	TGTGCCAGCAGCTTGGCGGCCAGGGATGGAAACACCATATATTTT
.	.	TRBV7-8	TRBJ2-5	CASSLDRVGETQYF	TGTGCCAGCAGCTTAGATAGGGTTGGGGAGACCCAGTACTTC
.	TRBD1	TRBV7-9	TRBJ2-7	CASSIGQVPYEQYF	TGTGCCAGCAGCATCGGACAGGTCCCCTACGAGCAGTACTTC
.	.	TRBV4-1	TRBJ1-3	CASSRFWGPGNTIYF	TGCGCCAGCAGTCGTTTTTGGGGGCCTGGAAACACCATATATTTT
.	.	TRBV5-1	TRBJ1-1	CASSRDSGATEAFF	TGCGCCAGCAGCAGAGACAGCGGGGCCACTGAAGCTTTCTTT
.	.	TRBV6-2/TRBV6-3	TRBJ2-6	CASSEVWAGANVLTF	TGTGCCAGCAGCGAAGTGTGGGCTGGGGCCAACGTCCTGACTTTC
.	.	TRBV5-5	TRBJ2-7	CASSSWTPPGEQYF	TGTGCCAGCAGCTCCTGGACCCCTCCGGGTGAGCAGTACTTC
.	TRBD2	TRBV5-1	TRBJ2-2	CASSLVGSGGPRYHANTGELFF	TGCGCCAGCAGCTTGGTAGGTAGCGGGGGACCACGATACCATGCGAACACCGGGGAGCTGTTTTTT
.	.	TRBV6-2/TRBV6-3	TRBJ1-1	CASSYSILGTEAFF	TGTGCCAGCAGTTACTCAATACTTGGGACCGAAGCTTTCTTT
.	TRBD2	TRBV19	TRBJ2-2	CASSIAGGTNTGELFF	TGTGCCAGTAGTATAGCGGGGGGGACGAACACCGGGGAGCTGTTTTTT
.	.	TRBV7-3	TRBJ2-3	CASSSRTTTDTQYF	TGTGCCAGCAGCTCCAGGACTACGACGGATACGCAGTATTTT